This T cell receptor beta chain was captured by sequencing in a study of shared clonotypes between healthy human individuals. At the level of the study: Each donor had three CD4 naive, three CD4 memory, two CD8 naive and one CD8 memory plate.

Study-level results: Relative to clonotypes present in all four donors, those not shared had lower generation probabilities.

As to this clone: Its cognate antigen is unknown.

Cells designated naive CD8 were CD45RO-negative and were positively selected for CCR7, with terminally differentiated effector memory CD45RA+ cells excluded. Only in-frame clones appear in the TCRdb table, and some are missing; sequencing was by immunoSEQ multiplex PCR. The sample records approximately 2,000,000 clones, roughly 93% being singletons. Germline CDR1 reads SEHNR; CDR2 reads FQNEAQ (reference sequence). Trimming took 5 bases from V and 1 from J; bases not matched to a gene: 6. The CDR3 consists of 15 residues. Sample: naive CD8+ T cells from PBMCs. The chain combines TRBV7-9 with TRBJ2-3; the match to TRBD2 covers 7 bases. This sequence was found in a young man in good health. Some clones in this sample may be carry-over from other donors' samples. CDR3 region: CASSLRLAGTDTQYF. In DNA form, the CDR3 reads TGTGCCAGCAGCCTCCGACTAGCCGGCACAGATACGCAGTATTTT.